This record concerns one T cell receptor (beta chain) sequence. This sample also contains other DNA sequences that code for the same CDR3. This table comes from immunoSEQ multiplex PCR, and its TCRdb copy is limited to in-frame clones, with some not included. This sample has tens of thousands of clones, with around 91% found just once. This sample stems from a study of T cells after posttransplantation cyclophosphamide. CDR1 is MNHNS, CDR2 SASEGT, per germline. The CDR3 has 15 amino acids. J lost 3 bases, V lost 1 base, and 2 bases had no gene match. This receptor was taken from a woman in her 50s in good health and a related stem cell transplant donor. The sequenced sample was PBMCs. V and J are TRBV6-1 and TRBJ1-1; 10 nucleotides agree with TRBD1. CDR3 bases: TGTGCCAGCAGTGAAGTGGGGACAGGGGACACTGAAGCTTTCTTT. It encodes CASSEVGTGDTEAFF.